The entry that follows covers one T cell receptor (beta chain) sequence. Its antigen is still unknown. These data come from a study of tumor-infiltrating lymphocytes in localized non-small cell lung cancer. General study points: Tumors had more T cell infiltration than uninvolved lung, per TCRbeta sequencing and CD3 counts. Not all patients were TCR sequenced, owing to tissue quantity.

TCRdb keeps only in-frame clones here, not all; method: immunoSEQ multiplex PCR. The repertoire holds 6,000 to 8,000 clones, with 55% to 75% as singletons. The CDR3 consists of 15 residues. V was clipped by 4 bases and J by 4 bases, with 17 bases between them. Germline V gene data show CDR1 as SGHNT and CDR2 as YYREEE (reference sequence). The specimen sequenced was lung tumor tissue. The sequence derives from a human donor with non-small cell lung cancer. This sequence joins TRBV5-4 and TRBJ2-5; no definite D call. As DNA, the CDR3 is TGTGCCAGCAGCCCGGTCGGATCACCGCCAGAGACCCAGTACTTC. Translation: CASSPVGSPPETQYF.